A single sample gave rise to the 24 T cell receptor beta chains below, sequenced in a study of blood T cell repertoires in COVID-19. The assay was immunoSEQ multiplex PCR, and TCRdb's table has in-frame clones only and misses some. The table lists some 170,000 clones, around 80% of them singletons, with around 16% in the top ten. The sequenced sample was PBMCs or T cells enriched from blood (not recorded which). These receptors all come from a woman aged 50 to 65 who had recovered from COVID-19.

This chain uses TRBV5-5 with TRBJ2-1; TRBD2 agrees at 12 bases. Germline CDR1 is SGHKS and CDR2 is YYEKEE (reference sequence). The CDR3 is made up of 16 amino acids. J lost 4 bases, V lost 2 bases, and 4 bases had no gene match. CDR3 bases: TGTGCCAGCAGCTTTGGGACTAGCGGGTATTACAATGAGCAGTTCTTC. This sequence encodes CASSFGTSGYYNEQFF.

This clone was observed a handful of times. This chain connects TRBV11-2 to TRBJ2-4; D gene unclear. The germline V and J ends were trimmed by 5 bases and 0 bases, with 8 bases remaining between them. In germline, CDR1 is SGHAT, CDR2 FQNNGV. The CDR3 totals 14 residues. The CDR3 nucleotides read TGTGCCAGCAGCCCGGAGCTAGCCAAAAACATTCAGTACTTC. Translated: CASSPELAKNIQYF. Full variable domain (rest looked up from reference TRBV11-2 and TRBJ2-4): EAGVAQSPRYKIIEKRQSVAFWCNPISGHATLYWYQQILGQGPKLLIQFQNNGVVDDSQLPKDRFSAERLKGVDSTLKIQPAKLEDSAVYLCASSPELAKNIQYFGAGTRLSVL.

The chain links TRBV19 to TRBJ2-5; possible D gene TRBD1, 6 bases. Germline V gene data show CDR1 as LNHDA and CDR2 as SQIVND (reference sequence). The CDR3 spans 15 residues. The ends were cut back, 6 bases at V and 0 bases at J, with 14 bases in the middle. The CDR3 bases are TGTGCCAGTAGAGGGGTGGGGACAAACCAAGAGACCCAGTACTTC. Protein sequence: CASRGVGTNQETQYF. The full variable domain, its missing parts supplied by reference TRBV19 and TRBJ2-5, is DGGITQSPKYLFRKEGQNVTLSCEQNLNHDAMYWYRQDPGQGLRLIYYSQIVNDFQKGDIAEGYSVSREKKESFPLTVTSAQKNPTAFYLCASRGVGTNQETQYFGPGTRLLVL.

V usage is TRBV6-5 and J usage is TRBJ2-1, with D possibly being TRBD1 (5 bases). This CDR3 is 14 amino acids long. The V gene lost 2 bases and the J gene lost 3 bases, with 8 bases spanning the gap. CDR1 and CDR2 (germline): MNHEY, SVGAGI. The CDR3 loop reads CASSYGQGYNEQFF. CDR3 nucleotides: TGTGCCAGCAGTTACGGGCAGGGCTACAATGAGCAGTTCTTC.

The chain employs TRBV4-1 and TRBJ1-1; tentatively, D is TRBD1 (6 bases). The CDR3 contains 14 residues. Germline CDR1 MGHRA, CDR2 YSYEKL. V was trimmed by 4 bases and J by 2 bases, leaving 11 bases between them. The CDR3 region is CASSPSRGNTEAFF. As DNA, the CDR3 is TGCGCCAGCAGCCCAAGCAGGGGAAACACTGAAGCTTTCTTT.

This clone was recorded once. The chain uses TRBV28 and TRBJ1-4, with 7 bases matching TRBD1. The CDR3 sequence is 15 residues long. Germline CDR1 is MDHEN and CDR2 is SYDVKM. Germline trimming cut 7 bases from V and 8 bases from J; bases unmatched to any gene: 13. CDR3 region: CASKTTKGAGEKLFF. The CDR3 DNA follows: TGTGCCAGCAAGACTACAAAGGGGGCTGGGGAAAAACTGTTTTTT.

The chain employs TRBV24-1 and TRBJ2-1, with 9 bases matching TRBD1. The germline V gene encodes CDR1 KGHDR and CDR2 SFDVKD. The CDR3 is 16 residues long. Losses at the gene ends were 4 bases for V and 2 bases for J; bases not matched to a gene: 5. The CDR3 spells CATSEWGQGPYNEQFF. CDR3 sequence (DNA): TGTGCCACCAGTGAGTGGGGACAGGGTCCCTACAATGAGCAGTTCTTC.

This chain links TRBV19 with TRBJ2-3, with a weak D call TRBD2 (5 bases). Trimming pared 6 bases from V and 1 base from J, leaving 11 bases between. This CDR3 comprises 14 residues. Per the germline V gene, CDR1 is LNHDA and CDR2 is SQIVND (reference sequence). The CDR3 sequence: CASRRTGRTDTQYF. The DNA of the CDR3 is TGTGCCAGTAGACGGACTGGGCGCACAGATACGCAGTATTTT. Complete variable domain (other parts from reference TRBV19 and TRBJ2-3): DGGITQSPKYLFRKEGQNVTLSCEQNLNHDAMYWYRQDPGQGLRLIYYSQIVNDFQKGDIAEGYSVSREKKESFPLTVTSAQKNPTAFYLCASRRTGRTDTQYFGPGTRLTVL.

This rearrangement joins TRBV3-1 (or the pseudogene TRBV3-2) to TRBJ1-2, with D possibly being TRBD1 (6 bases). V lost 1 base to trimming and J lost 7 bases, with 10 bases between them. The CDR3 loop spans 13 amino acids. Germline V gives CDR1 LGHDT, CDR2 YNNKEL (reference sequence). CDR3 sequence: CASSQASGVGYTF. The CDR3 DNA reads as TGTGCCAGCAGCCAAGCCTCAGGGGTTGGCTACACCTTC.

The sample holds one count of this clone. V is TRBV27 and J is TRBJ2-7; maybe TRBD1 (5 bases). The CDR3 sequence is 16 residues long. Germline assignment: CDR1 MNHEY and CDR2 SMNVEV (reference sequence). V dropped 4 bases and J dropped 4 bases, with 20 bases sitting between them. CDR3 region: CASSSPGRGPLYEQYF. The CDR3 coding sequence is TGTGCCAGCAGTTCCCCCGGAAGGGGTCCTCTTTACGAGCAGTACTTC.

V usage is TRBV4-1 and J usage is TRBJ2-3; tentative D call: TRBD2 (5 bases). The V end was cut by 1 base, the J end by 5 bases, with 13 bases between. The CDR3 is made up of 15 amino acids. Germline V gene data show CDR1 as MGHRA and CDR2 as YSYEKL. CDR3 coding DNA: TGCGCCAGCAGCCAAGGAGGGATCCGAGAAGATACGCAGTATTTT. Its protein product is CASSQGGIREDTQYF.

This clone is a singleton in its sample. The chain links TRBV18 to TRBJ1-4; D may be TRBD1 (6 bases). Germline loops: CDR1 KGHSH, CDR2 LQKENI. Trimming removed 5 bases at V and 4 bases at J, with 14 bases between. The length of the CDR3 is 15 residues. In nucleotides, the CDR3 is TGTGCCAGCTCAATGAACAGGGTGGATAATGAAAAACTGTTTTTT. Residues: CASSMNRVDNEKLFF.

The chain combines TRBV29-1 with TRBJ1-4; no clear D gene. The CDR3 has 14 residues. The V gene lost 6 bases and the J gene lost 0 bases, with 11 bases spanning the gap. CDR1 is SQVTM and CDR2 is ANQGSEA in the germline V gene. This chain's CDR3 is CSVRGRSTNEKLFF. DNA for the CDR3: TGCAGCGTCCGGGGAAGATCAACTAATGAAAAACTGTTTTTT.

The gene calls are TRBV2 and TRBJ2-5; the D gene is possibly TRBD1 (7 bases). CDR1 is SNHLY and CDR2 is FYNNEI in the germline V gene. Trimming cost V 1 base and J 3 bases, with 9 bases left between them. CDR3 length: 14 amino acids. CDR3 residues: CASSEGRGEETQYF. The DNA for the CDR3 is TGTGCCAGCAGTGAAGGCAGGGGGGAAGAGACCCAGTACTTC.

This clone occurred once. The chain combines TRBV2 with TRBJ1-1; 7 nucleotides align to TRBD1. CDR1 is SNHLY and CDR2 is FYNNEI in the germline V gene. V shed 5 bases and J 11 bases; nucleotides not matched to a gene: 11. The CDR3 is 13 amino acids. This CDR3 reads CASSSTGVVGAFF. The CDR3 DNA is TGTGCCAGCAGTTCTACAGGGGTCGTTGGGGCTTTCTTT.

This CDR3 reads CASSQDRGQGPYEQYF. The CDR3 region has the DNA TGTGCCAGCAGCCAAGATAGGGGACAGGGACCCTACGAGCAGTACTTC. The chain combines TRBV14 with TRBJ2-7; 9 bases map to TRBD1. This CDR3 is built from 16 residues. Germline values: CDR1 SGHDN, CDR2 FVKESK. V lost 0 bases and J lost 2; bases outside the gene matches: 5.

The chain has TRBV2 and TRBJ1-1; 10 bases line up with TRBD1. This CDR3 spans 13 amino acids. V gave up 7 bases and J gave up 2 bases; unmatched junction bases: 1. CDR1 is SNHLY, CDR2 FYNNEI, per germline. The CDR3 loop reads CASKTGGNTEAFF. As DNA, the CDR3 is TGTGCCAGCAAGACAGGGGGCAACACTGAAGCTTTCTTT.

This sequence joins TRBV28 and TRBJ1-2; 11 nucleotides agree with TRBD1. V was clipped by 5 bases and J by 5 bases; unmatched bases: 16. Germline V gene sequence: CDR1 MDHEN, CDR2 SYDVKM. The CDR3 extends over 18 amino acids. CDR3 in amino acids: CASSRNPGQGAYSYGYTF. DNA for the CDR3: TGTGCCAGCAGTCGAAATCCAGGACAGGGGGCGTATTCGTATGGCTACACCTTC.

The V call is TRBV6-5, the J call TRBJ2-1; 8 bases align to TRBD1. CDR1 MNHEY and CDR2 SVGAGI come from the germline V gene. Trimming removed 5 bases from V and 1 base from J; junction bases left unmatched: 4. This CDR3 contains 15 residues. CDR3 protein: CASSPRDRSYNEQFF. Written as DNA, the CDR3 is TGTGCCAGCAGTCCCCGGGACAGGTCCTACAATGAGCAGTTCTTC.

This clone was seen a handful of times. This chain uses TRBV25-1 with TRBJ1-5, with 10 positions matching TRBD1. The CDR3 totals 15 residues. CDR1 MGHDK and CDR2 SYGVNS come from the germline V gene. Trimming at V came to 6 bases and at J to 4 bases, leaving 6 bases not matched to a gene. DNA of the CDR3: TGTGCCAGCAGGGAGGGGACAGGGGATAATCAGCCCCAGCATTTT. This codes for CASREGTGDNQPQHF.

The chain joins TRBV28 to TRBJ2-3; perhaps TRBD2 as D (6 bases). The germline V gene encodes CDR1 MDHEN and CDR2 SYDVKM. CDR3 length equals 13 residues. V lost 8 bases, J lost 2 bases, and 11 bases lay in between. Here the CDR3 DNA reads TGTGCCAGCTCGGGAGAGTTCACAGATACGCAGTATTTT. Translating it yields CASSGEFTDTQYF.

This rearrangement joins TRBV7-8 to TRBJ1-5, with D perhaps TRBD1 (6 bases). The CDR3 spans 16 residues. CDR1 is SGHVS and CDR2 is FQNEAQ in the germline V gene. V gave up 5 bases and J gave up 2 bases, with 16 bases separating them. The CDR3 nucleotides read TGTGCCAGCAGCCGACTACAGGGAATCGGCAATCAGCCCCAGCATTTT. The encoded protein is CASSRLQGIGNQPQHF.

The chain has TRBV10-3 and TRBJ2-7; the D gene is possibly TRBD2 (6 bases). The V gene's germline CDR1 is ENHRY and CDR2 SYGVKD. This CDR3 is 16 amino acids long. V was clipped by 3 bases and J by 3 bases, with 18 bases between them. The CDR3 protein is CAISESPGLDRYEQYF. CDR3 nucleotides: TGTGCCATCAGTGAAAGTCCGGGACTGGACCGCTACGAGCAGTACTTC.

This clone was counted between two and nine times. This chain uses TRBV5-6 with TRBJ2-1, with 7 bases that match TRBD2. Germline V gene data show CDR1 as SGHDT and CDR2 as YYEEEE. The CDR3 is 11 amino acids. V lost 8 bases and J lost 14; bases outside the gene matches: 10. CDR3 nucleotide sequence: TGTGCCAGGGAAGGGAGGGCTCGTGAGTTCTTC. It translates to CAREGRAREFF.